A single sample is the source of the 20 T cell receptor beta chains below, sequenced in a study of blood T cell repertoires in COVID-19. The protocol was immunoSEQ multiplex PCR, while the TCRdb copy is restricted to in-frame clones and leaves out a portion. The table lists 88,000 or so clones, about 86% of them singletons. Input material: peripheral blood. These receptors were taken from a man aged 60 to 69 with acute or convalescent COVID-19.

The chain couples TRBV6-5 to TRBJ2-1; 8 bases agree with TRBD2. The trim removed 5 bases at V and 8 bases at J, leaving 8 bases unmatched. Looked up from germline, CDR1 is MNHEY and CDR2 is SVGAGI. This CDR3 spans 14 amino acids. CDR3 nucleotides: TGTGCCAGCAGTCGGACTAGCTACAGGGATGAGCAGTTCTTC. It yields the protein CASSRTSYRDEQFF.

The chain combines TRBV2 with TRBJ1-2; D is possibly TRBD1 (5 bases). Deletions cut 7 bases from V and 2 bases from J, with 11 bases between. CDR1 and CDR2 (germline): SNHLY, FYNNEI. The CDR3 covers 13 residues. CDR3 bases: TGTGCCAGCAAAGGGGCGGGGAACTATGGCTACACCTTC. This sequence encodes CASKGAGNYGYTF.

The genes are TRBV19 and TRBJ1-4; TRBD1 agrees at 11 bases. CDR1 LNHDA and CDR2 SQIVND come from the germline V gene (reference sequence). This CDR3 has 14 amino acids. The ends lost 9 bases at V and 6 bases at J; junction bases unmatched: 6. The CDR3: CASHRTGGYEKLFF. CDR3 nucleotides: TGTGCCAGCCACCGGACAGGGGGCTATGAAAAACTGTTTTTT.

The V gene is TRBV19, the J gene TRBJ2-7; maybe TRBD2 (5 bases). Trimming removed 5 bases from V and 7 bases from J, with 18 bases in between. CDR3 length: 14 amino acids. Per the germline V gene, CDR1 is LNHDA and CDR2 is SQIVND (reference sequence). The CDR3 DNA reads as TGTGCCAGTAGTTTTATCACCGGGAAAGGGGAGCAGTACTTC. Translating gives CASSFITGKGEQYF.

The rearrangement joins TRBV27 to TRBJ2-1; 10 bases are a match to TRBD2. With 4 bases clipped from V and 8 bases from J, the junction kept 11 bases outside the gene matches. CDR3 length: 16 amino acids. Germline V gives CDR1 MNHEY, CDR2 SMNVEV (reference sequence). The CDR3 region has the DNA TGTGCCAGCAGTTCCCATTCCAGCGGGAGGGCCGATGAGCAGTTCTTC. Amino acid sequence: CASSSHSSGRADEQFF.

Only a few counts were recorded for this clone. The J gene is TRBJ2-7, the V gene TRBV27, with D possibly matching TRBD1 (6 bases). The CDR3 sequence is 15 residues long. V lost 3 bases to trimming and J lost 2 bases, with 14 bases between them. The germline V gene encodes CDR1 MNHEY and CDR2 SMNVEV (reference sequence). The chain's CDR3 is CASSLAMDRTYEQYF. The CDR3 DNA is TGTGCCAGCAGTTTGGCGATGGACAGAACCTACGAGCAGTACTTC.

CDR3 DNA: TGCGCCAGCAGCTACGGGACAGGTCCTTATGGCTACACCTTC. This translates into CASSYGTGPYGYTF. The V gene is TRBV5-1, the J gene TRBJ1-2; 8 positions match TRBD1. Trimming cost V 3 bases and J 5 bases; bases outside gene matches: 6. The germline gives CDR1 SGHRS, CDR2 YFSETQ. The CDR3 has 14 amino acids.

The rearrangement links TRBV14 to TRBJ1-2; a weak D match, TRBD1 (5 bases). CDR1 and CDR2 (germline): SGHDN, FVKESK. Trimming shortened V by 4 bases and J by 1 base, and 19 bases separated the two germline ends. The CDR3 runs to 17 residues. This CDR3 is CASSLSRGAGRNYGYTF. As DNA, the CDR3 is TGTGCCAGCAGCCTCTCCCGCGGGGCAGGTCGTAACTATGGCTACACCTTC.

This clone was observed a few times. The chain is built from TRBV10-3 and TRBJ2-2; 14 bases agree with TRBD2. The V gene end was trimmed by 10 bases and the J gene end by 5 bases; junction bases not matched to a gene: 12. CDR3 size: 17 residues. Looked up from germline, CDR1 is ENHRY and CDR2 is SYGVKD. CDR3 region: CATLLTSGRAGTGELFF. CDR3 coding DNA: TGTGCCACCCTCCTGACTAGCGGGAGGGCGGGTACCGGGGAGCTGTTTTTT.

The table lists this clone with a count of one. This chain uses TRBV9 with TRBJ2-7, with D tentatively TRBD1 (5 bases). The ends were cut back, 4 bases at V and 0 bases at J, with 17 bases in the middle. The CDR3 length is 16 residues. Germline-derived CDR1 and CDR2 are SGDLS and YYNGEE. The DNA of the CDR3 is TGTGCCAGCAGCCCCCACGGCAGGGTTGGCTCCTACGAGCAGTACTTC. Amino acid sequence: CASSPHGRVGSYEQYF.

Only one count was recorded for this clone. The V call is TRBV6-1, the J call TRBJ1-2, with TRBD1 identical over 8 bases. Germline values: CDR1 MNHNS, CDR2 SASEGT. The CDR3 sequence is 17 residues long. Unmatched junction bases numbered 14, after V lost 4 bases and J lost 4 bases. The CDR3: CASSGPGQERSGYGYTF. The CDR3 bases are TGTGCCAGCAGTGGACCGGGACAGGAGCGGTCGGGCTATGGCTACACCTTC.

This clone was seen more than once but under ten times. The chain recombines TRBV5-4 with TRBJ1-1, with TRBD1 identical over 8 bases. Losses at the gene ends were 4 bases for V and 4 bases for J; bases not matched to a gene: 9. Germline V gene data show CDR1 as SGHNT and CDR2 as YYREEE (reference sequence). CDR3 length equals 15 residues. The CDR3 is CASSRDRTRGTEAFF. The CDR3, as DNA: TGTGCCAGCAGCCGGGACAGGACCCGAGGCACTGAAGCTTTCTTT.

This chain connects TRBV27 to TRBJ2-7; the D gene is possibly TRBD1 (5 bases). The CDR3 sequence is 16 residues long. V was pared by 0 bases and J by 2 bases, with 14 bases between. CDR1 and CDR2 (germline): MNHEY, SMNVEV (reference sequence). The CDR3 coding sequence is TGTGCCAGCAGTTTATCCCAGAACAGGCTAGCCTACGAGCAGTACTTC. This gives the protein CASSLSQNRLAYEQYF.

A few counts support this clone. The chain links TRBV5-1 to TRBJ1-3, with no clear D. This CDR3 region has 13 residues. Germline V gene sequence: CDR1 SGHRS, CDR2 YFSETQ. The V and J ends lost 8 bases and 4 bases respectively, with 13 bases between them. CDR3 sequence: CASSEGTGNTIYF. CDR3 nucleotide sequence: TGCGCCAGTTCAGAGGGAACAGGAAACACCATATATTTT. Full variable domain (rest looked up from reference TRBV5-1 and TRBJ1-3): KAGVTQTPRYLIKTRGQQVTLSCSPISGHRSVSWYQQTPGQGLQFLFEYFSETQRNKGNFPGRFSGRQFSNSRSEMNVSTLELGDSALYLCASSEGTGNTIYFGEGSWLTVV.

V is TRBV10-3 and J is TRBJ2-7; 13 bases fit TRBD2. Germline CDR1 ENHRY, CDR2 SYGVKD. The CDR3 covers 15 residues. V trimming: 6 bases; J trimming: 0 bases; junction bases outside the gene matches: 2. In DNA form, the CDR3 reads TGTGCCATCAGAGGGACTAGCGGGACCTCCTACGAGCAGTACTTC. Its translation: CAIRGTSGTSYEQYF.

The V and J genes are TRBV28 and TRBJ1-3, with D perhaps matching TRBD1 (5 bases). The ends were cut back, 3 bases at V and 1 base at J, with 19 bases in the middle. The V gene's germline CDR1 is MDHEN and CDR2 SYDVKM. The CDR3 runs to 18 residues. For the CDR3, the DNA is TGTGCCAGCAGTTTCTTGAACTACAGGAAAGAATCTGGAAACACCATATATTTT. This codes for CASSFLNYRKESGNTIYF.

The V gene is TRBV10-3, the J gene TRBJ1-2; D uncertain. The germline V and J ends were trimmed by 3 bases and 3 bases, with 8 bases remaining between them. Germline assignment: CDR1 ENHRY and CDR2 SYGVKD. The CDR3 has 13 residues. CDR3 sequence reads: CAISETVDYGYTF. The CDR3 DNA follows: TGTGCCATCAGTGAAACAGTAGACTATGGCTACACCTTC.

Only one count was recorded for this clone. The CDR3 coding sequence is TGTGCCAGCAGCTTAGGCGGGGGAAATAGCAATCAGCCCCAGCATTTT. Translated: CASSLGGGNSNQPQHF. The chain has TRBV7-2 and TRBJ1-5; D perhaps matches TRBD1 (5 bases). CDR1 and CDR2 (germline): SGHTA, FQGNSA. V gave up 1 base and J gave up 0 bases, with 10 bases separating them. This CDR3 is 16 amino acids long.

CDR3 in amino acids: CASGTGVYEQYF. The CDR3, as DNA: TGTGCCAGCGGGACAGGGGTCTACGAGCAGTACTTC. J is TRBJ2-7 and V is TRBV7-2, with 10 bases that match TRBD1. This CDR3 comprises 12 residues. The junction had 1 base not matched to a gene; V was cut back by 8 bases and J by 3 bases. Germline V lookup: CDR1 SGHTA, CDR2 FQGNSA.

In its sample, this clone was seen a few times. The V gene is TRBV7-3, the J gene TRBJ1-5; no clear D gene. This CDR3 has 13 residues. Looked up from germline, CDR1 is SGHTA and CDR2 is FQGTGA. V lost 2 bases and J lost 11, with 13 bases in between. The CDR3 reads CASSLLCQSAQHF. For the CDR3, the DNA is TGTGCCAGCAGCTTATTATGTCAGTCAGCCCAGCATTTT. The variable domain in full, with the rest retrieved from reference TRBV7-3 and TRBJ1-5, is GAGVSQTPSNKVTEKGKYVELRCDPISGHTALYWYRQSLGQGPEFLIYFQGTGAADDSGLPNDRFFAVRPEGSVSTLKIQRTERGDSAVYLCASSLLCQSAQHFGDGTRLSIL.